The next 27 T cell receptor beta chains were all read from a single sample in a study of cytomegalovirus exposure and HLA in healthy donors. PCR employed 60 Vbeta and 13 Jbeta primers. Method: immunoSEQ multiplex PCR; TCRdb's copy keeps in-frame clones and lacks some. The data contain 150,000 to 200,000 clones, 80% of them singletons. The sample taken for sequencing was PBMCs. The source is a man aged 25 to 40 in good health and CMV-seropositive.

This clone was counted a few times. This rearrangement joins TRBV10-1 to TRBJ1-2; tentative D call: TRBD1 (5 bases). The ends were cut back, 6 bases at V and 4 bases at J, with 9 bases in the middle. There are 12 residues in the CDR3. Germline V CDR1 and CDR2: WNHNN, SYGVQD (reference sequence). The DNA of the CDR3 is TGCGCCAGCAGCCGTGACAGCTATGGCTACACCTTC. It translates to CASSRDSYGYTF.

This clone was recorded a few times. The chain recombines TRBV5-1 with TRBJ1-3, with 8 positions matching TRBD1. The J segment lost 5 bases and the V segment lost 4 bases, leaving 11 bases of the junction unmatched. The CDR3 is made up of 16 amino acids. CDR1 is SGHRS, CDR2 YFSETQ, per germline. CDR3 DNA: TGCGCCAGCAGCGTTACCGGGACAGGCCTAAGAAACACCATATATTTT. This translates into CASSVTGTGLRNTIYF.

Comments on this clone: In the same sample, other DNA sequences code for this CDR3. The J gene is TRBJ2-7, the V gene TRBV27; 14 bases match TRBD2. Germline V gives CDR1 MNHEY, CDR2 SMNVEV (reference sequence). J lost 3 bases, V lost 8 bases, and 6 bases had no gene match. The CDR3 totals 15 residues. The CDR3 sequence is CASHRGLAGVYEQYF. The CDR3 nucleotides are TGTGCCAGCCATCGGGGACTAGCGGGAGTCTACGAGCAGTACTTC.

To note about this clone: Relative to the germline gene, one junction end is altered; a read error may explain this. The chain uses TRBV7-9 and TRBJ1-3, with D unresolved. The CDR3 has 16 amino acids. CDR1 is SEHNR and CDR2 is FQNEAQ in the germline V gene (reference sequence). DNA for the CDR3: TGTTCCAGCAGCTTAGTCCAGTCCCACTCTGGAAACACCATATATTTT. Encoded protein: CSSSLVQSHSGNTIYF.

This rearrangement joins TRBV10-2 to TRBJ2-1; TRBD1 aligns across 7 bases. V lost 4 bases to trimming and J lost 6 bases; unmatched junction nucleotides: 6. Germline CDR1 reads WSHSY; CDR2 reads SAAADI. The CDR3 loop spans 14 amino acids. The CDR3 sequence: CASSGTGYSNEQFF. CDR3 coding DNA: TGCGCCAGCAGTGGGACAGGTTACTCCAATGAGCAGTTCTTC.

The chain is built from TRBV10-2 and TRBJ2-3; TRBD1 is a possible D gene (5 bases). This CDR3 is 16 amino acids long. Germline V lookup: CDR1 WSHSY, CDR2 SAAADI. V shed 2 bases and J shed 0 bases, with 12 bases lying between them. The CDR3 reads CASSEVVGPSTDTQYF. The CDR3 nucleotides are TGCGCCAGCAGTGAGGTGGTGGGGCCTAGCACAGATACGCAGTATTTT.

This chain uses TRBV2 with TRBJ2-2; D not resolved. V gave up 6 bases and J gave up 1 base, with 9 bases separating them. Germline CDR1 SNHLY, CDR2 FYNNEI. This CDR3 has 14 residues. The CDR3 sequence is CASRLLQNTGELFF. The CDR3 bases are TGTGCCAGCAGGCTACTCCAGAACACCGGGGAGCTGTTTTTT. Filled out from reference TRBV2 and TRBJ2-2, the complete variable domain reads EPEVTQTPSHQVTQMGQEVILRCVPISNHLYFYWYRQILGQKVEFLVSFYNNEISEKSEIFDDQFSVERPDGSNFTLKIRSTKLEDSAMYFCASRLLQNTGELFFGEGSRLTVL.

This clone was seen a handful of times. The V gene is TRBV25-1, the J gene TRBJ1-3; D is undetermined. Germline loops: CDR1 MGHDK, CDR2 SYGVNS. There are 15 residues in the CDR3. Trimming removed 3 bases at V and 2 bases at J, with 11 bases between. CDR3 amino acids: CASSEVGVTGNTIYF. DNA of the CDR3: TGTGCCAGCAGTGAGGTCGGGGTTACTGGAAACACCATATATTTT.

This clone was seen a single time. The chain couples TRBV5-5 to TRBJ2-6; TRBD1 agrees at 7 bases. The germline gives CDR1 SGHKS, CDR2 YYEKEE (reference sequence). The CDR3 is made up of 16 amino acids. V lost 0 bases to trimming and J lost 2 bases; unmatched junction nucleotides: 2. CDR3 sequence reads: CASSLETGAGANVLTF. The CDR3 nucleotides are TGTGCCAGCAGCTTGGAAACAGGGGCTGGGGCCAACGTCCTGACTTTC.

The chain joins TRBV5-1 to TRBJ2-3, with D possibly being TRBD2 (5 bases). The V gene's germline CDR1 is SGHRS and CDR2 YFSETQ. The CDR3 consists of 13 residues. The V and J ends lost 3 bases and 7 bases respectively, with 12 bases between them. DNA of the CDR3: TGCGCCAGCAGCTCGCCTAGCAGGAATACGCAGTATTTT. It is translated as CASSSPSRNTQYF.

This chain joins TRBV27 and TRBJ1-5, with no clear D. The CDR3 sequence is 14 residues long. V dropped 6 bases and J dropped 0 bases, with 9 bases sitting between them. Germline values: CDR1 MNHEY, CDR2 SMNVEV (reference sequence). CDR3 residues: CASRQIYSNQPQHF. In DNA form, the CDR3 reads TGTGCCAGCAGGCAAATCTATAGCAATCAGCCCCAGCATTTT.

This clone was counted a single time. The chain combines TRBV7-9 with TRBJ2-7, with D tentatively TRBD1 (7 bases). CDR3 length: 14 residues. Trimming removed 4 bases from V and 6 bases from J, with 16 bases in between. CDR1 SEHNR and CDR2 FQNEAQ come from the germline V gene (reference sequence). For the CDR3, the DNA is TGTGCCAGCAGCTCAAACAACAGGGGAGGCGAGCAGTACTTC. Encoded protein: CASSSNNRGGEQYF.

The chain joins TRBV29-1 to TRBJ2-7; 10 bases are shared with TRBD2. The CDR3 contains 15 residues. V lost 4 bases to trimming and J lost 2 bases; unmatched junction nucleotides: 8. Germline lookup yields CDR1 SQVTM and CDR2 ANQGSEA. The CDR3 sequence: CSVVGSGRGTYEQYF. As DNA, the CDR3 is TGCAGCGTTGTAGGGAGCGGGAGGGGAACCTACGAGCAGTACTTC.

This chain connects TRBV7-6 to TRBJ2-1; D possibly corresponds to TRBD2 (5 bases). Trimming pared 0 bases from V and 10 bases from J, leaving 10 bases between. The CDR3 loop spans 13 amino acids. Germline V lookup: CDR1 SGHVS, CDR2 FNYEAQ. In DNA form, the CDR3 reads TGTGCCAGCAGCTTAGCCGCCCAGCGGGAGCAGTTCTTC. Amino acid sequence: CASSLAAQREQFF.

This clone was observed a single time. This chain links TRBV14 with TRBJ1-2; D is unresolved. Germline CDR1 SGHDN, CDR2 FVKESK. The V end lost 3 bases, the J end lost 2 bases, and 19 bases lay between the germline ends. This CDR3 has 17 amino acids. In nucleotides, the CDR3 is TGTGCCAGCAGCCATCAAACATACAGAGAATTAAACTATGGCTACACCTTC. Translating gives CASSHQTYRELNYGYTF.

This clone was counted between two and nine times. This sequence joins TRBV11-2 and TRBJ2-5; perhaps TRBD1 as D (6 bases). The CDR3 runs to 15 residues. The V and J ends lost 4 bases and 7 bases respectively, with 19 bases between them. Per germline, CDR1 SGHAT and CDR2 FQNNGV. CDR3 residues: CASSSGGPRGGTQYF. The CDR3 nucleotides read TGTGCCAGCAGCTCTGGTGGACCCAGGGGCGGGACCCAGTACTTC.

The chain carries TRBV5-1 and TRBJ1-3, with 9 bases that match TRBD1. This CDR3 has 18 amino acids. Germline-derived CDR1 and CDR2 are SGHRS and YFSETQ. The V and J ends lost 0 bases and 1 base, in that order; junction bases with no gene match: 8. The DNA for the CDR3 is TGCGCCAGCAGCTTGGTTGGGACAGGGCTTCGTTCTGGAAACACCATATATTTT. It yields the protein CASSLVGTGLRSGNTIYF.

V usage is TRBV14 and J usage is TRBJ2-3; 12 bases line up with TRBD2. Germline CDR1 is SGHDN and CDR2 is FVKESK. This CDR3 contains 16 residues. The junction had 2 bases not matched to a gene; V was cut back by 2 bases and J by 2 bases. CDR3 DNA sequence: TGTGCCAGCAGCCAACTAGCGGGGGGGTTCACAGATACGCAGTATTTT. It codes for CASSQLAGGFTDTQYF.

This clone was seen a handful of times. This chain links TRBV28 with TRBJ2-7, with 13 bases lining up with TRBD2. Per germline, CDR1 MDHEN and CDR2 SYDVKM. This CDR3 comprises 17 residues. The junction had 11 bases not matched to a gene; V was cut back by 4 bases and J by 5 bases. The CDR3 nucleotides read TGTGCCAGCAGTTCGATTTGGACTAGCGGGAGCGGCGACGAGCAGTACTTC. Its translation is CASSSIWTSGSGDEQYF.

CDR3 coding DNA: TGTGCCAGTAGTATTACGGGAGGGAAATCACCCCTCCACTTT. It is translated as CASSITGGKSPLHF. The chain has TRBV19 and TRBJ1-6, with D unclear. From germline, CDR1 is LNHDA and CDR2 SQIVND (reference sequence). The germline V and J ends were trimmed by 3 bases and 10 bases, with 13 bases remaining between them. The CDR3 sequence is 14 residues long.

V gene TRBV7-6 combines with J gene TRBJ2-7; the D gene is possibly TRBD1 (6 bases). V was cut by 4 bases and J by 1 base, with 14 bases left in between. The CDR3 loop spans 15 amino acids. The germline V gene encodes CDR1 SGHVS and CDR2 FNYEAQ. The CDR3 is CASSSNTGISYEQYF. The CDR3 region has the DNA TGTGCCAGCAGCTCCAACACAGGGATTTCCTACGAGCAGTACTTC.

The chain employs TRBV9 and TRBJ2-5; TRBD1 matches at 7 bases. In germline, CDR1 is SGDLS, CDR2 YYNGEE. V was pared by 4 bases and J by 5 bases, with 11 bases of the junction left unmatched. The CDR3 loop spans 15 amino acids. The CDR3 loop reads CASSSRQGVMETQYF. CDR3 bases: TGTGCCAGCAGCAGTCGACAGGGTGTGATGGAGACCCAGTACTTC.

V usage is TRBV27 and J usage is TRBJ2-7, with TRBD2 as a possible D gene (6 bases). V was clipped by 5 bases and J by 0 bases, with 11 bases between them. This CDR3 region has 14 residues. The germline CDR1 and CDR2 sequences are MNHEY and SMNVEV (reference sequence). In DNA form, the CDR3 reads TGTGCCAGCAGTCGATACGGGGGCTCCTACGAGCAGTACTTC. Its protein is CASSRYGGSYEQYF.

V usage is TRBV27 and J usage is TRBJ1-1; TRBD1 is a possible D gene (6 bases). This CDR3 spans 14 amino acids. Trimming took 5 bases from V and 1 from J, leaving 11 bases between them. Germline lookup yields CDR1 MNHEY and CDR2 SMNVEV (reference sequence). The CDR3 nucleotides are TGTGCCAGCAGTATCGGCAGGGGGAACACTGAAGCTTTCTTT. This codes for CASSIGRGNTEAFF.

This chain uses TRBV4-1 with TRBJ2-1; 7 bases fit TRBD1. The CDR3 extends over 12 amino acids. J gave up 15 bases and V 3 bases, and 8 bases lay outside the gene matches. Germline loops: CDR1 MGHRA, CDR2 YSYEKL. The chain's CDR3 is CASSHLSRGWFF. CDR3 in DNA: TGCGCCAGCAGCCACCTCAGCAGGGGGTGGTTCTTC.

This chain links TRBV10-3 with TRBJ1-2; 9 bases fit TRBD1. The CDR3 loop spans 18 amino acids. J lost 1 base, V lost 0 bases, and 9 bases had no gene match. Germline CDR1 ENHRY, CDR2 SYGVKD. The CDR3 nucleotides read TGTGCCATCAGTGAGTCGGGACAGGGAGGTCCGGATAACTATGGCTACACCTTC. Translating gives CAISESGQGGPDNYGYTF.

A few counts support this clone. The chain uses TRBV7-2 and TRBJ1-3; 7 nucleotides align to TRBD1. This CDR3 comprises 15 residues. Looked up from germline, CDR1 is SGHTA and CDR2 is FQGNSA. Trimming cost V 2 bases and J 0 bases; bases outside gene matches: 1. The CDR3 here is CASSLNRGSGNTIYF. Here the CDR3 DNA reads TGTGCCAGCAGCTTAAACAGGGGCTCTGGAAACACCATATATTTT. Looking up the rest from reference TRBV7-2 and TRBJ1-3 gives the full variable domain: GAGVSQSPSNKVTEKGKDVELRCDPISGHTALYWYRQSLGQGLEFLIYFQGNSAPDKSGLPSDRFSAERTGGSVSTLTIQRTQQEDSAVYLCASSLNRGSGNTIYFGEGSWLTVV.